The 27 T cell receptor beta chains below were found in one sample sequenced in a study of spatial heterogeneity in lung cancer. Time point of the sample: sample taken at primary tumor resection. Whole RNA obtained from tumor, nontumor lung or frozen PBMC underwent sequencing without sorting. TCRdb reprocessed the 5' RACE reads with MiXCR, giving one entry per CDR3 protein. Of 7,000 or so distinct CDR3 sequences listed, 15% to 20% were seen once; the top ten hold roughly 18%. The sample here was PBMCs, taken at surgery. The receptors come from a female donor with early-stage non-small cell lung cancer.

This clonotype was counted only a few times. The junction does not match germline at one end; this may be a read error. The chain is built from TRBV5-6 and TRBJ2-5; TRBD1 agrees at 12 bases. The CDR3 sequence is 15 residues long. Germline V gene lookup returns CDR1 SGHDT and CDR2 YYEEEE. The CDR3 spells CASSLAGTGGKTQYF. The CDR3 nucleotides read TGTGCCAGCAGTTTGGCCGGGACAGGGGGCAAGACCCAGTACTTC.

This clonotype was counted only a few times. The rearrangement links TRBV28 to TRBJ1-5; 10 nucleotides align to TRBD1. The V gene end was trimmed by 8 bases and the J gene end by 12 bases; junction bases not matched to a gene: 10. Germline CDR1 is MDHEN and CDR2 is SYDVKM. The CDR3 length is 13 residues. This chain's CDR3 is CASGDRGLWVQHF. The CDR3, as DNA: TGTGCCAGCGGGGACAGGGGTCTGTGGGTCCAGCATTTT.

In DNA, the CDR3 is TGTGCCAGCGGAAGAAGTCCGAATGAAAAACTGTTTTTT. Amino acid sequence: CASGRSPNEKLFF. This chain connects TRBV12-3 or TRBV12-4 to TRBJ1-4; D not certain. V gave up 8 bases and J gave up 5 bases, with 12 bases separating them. This CDR3 is built from 13 residues.

By share, this clonotype ranks as medium-sized (0.01 to 0.1%). The J gene is TRBJ1-4, the V gene TRBV18; 7 nucleotides line up with TRBD1. The germline CDR1 and CDR2 sequences are KGHSH and LQKENI. V shed 1 base and J 5 bases; nucleotides not matched to a gene: 4. The CDR3 is 15 amino acids. As DNA, the CDR3 is TGTGCCAGCTCACCACGGACAGGCTTAAATGAAAAACTGTTTTTT. It translates to CASSPRTGLNEKLFF.

Concerning this clonotype: The germline gene is not matched at one end of the junction; a read error may be the cause. The chain combines TRBV10-3 with TRBJ2-2; D tentatively reads TRBD1 or TRBD2 (5 bases each). This CDR3 has 14 residues. Looked up from germline, CDR1 is ENHRY and CDR2 is SYGVKD. CDR3 loop: CAITPDTRSGELFF. In DNA form, the CDR3 reads TGTGCCATCACCCCGGACACTAGGTCCGGGGAACTGTTTTTT.

This clonotype was seen many times. The V gene is TRBV2, the J gene TRBJ2-1, with 10 bases that match TRBD2. This CDR3 spans 15 amino acids. Unmatched junction bases numbered 2, after V lost 5 bases and J lost 1 base. Germline CDR1 and CDR2: SNHLY and FYNNEI. CDR3 sequence (DNA): TGTGCCAGCAGTAGTAGCGGGGGGTCCTACAATGAGCAGTTCTTC. Translated: CASSSSGGSYNEQFF.

This clonotype has ten or more counts. This rearrangement joins TRBV28 to TRBJ1-5; unclear D gene. Trimming removed 6 bases at V and 4 bases at J, with 7 bases between. This CDR3 is 12 amino acids long. Germline V lookup: CDR1 MDHEN, CDR2 SYDVKM. The chain's CDR3 is CASRLRNQPQHF. CDR3 bases: TGTGCCAGCAGGCTGAGAAATCAGCCCCAGCATTTT. The full variable domain, completed using reference TRBV28 and TRBJ1-5, is DVKVTQSSRYLVKRTGEKVFLECVQDMDHENMFWYRQDPGLGLRLIYFSYDVKMKEKGDIPEGYSVSREKKERFSLILESASTNQTSMYLCASRLRNQPQHFGDGTRLSIL.

This clonotype is categorized as medium-sized (0.01 to 0.1%). The CDR3 protein is CASKGQETQYF. CDR3 sequence (DNA): TGTGCCAGCAAAGGGCAAGAGACCCAGTACTTC. V gene TRBV7-9 combines with J gene TRBJ2-5; D is unresolved. The CDR3 runs to 11 residues. In germline, CDR1 is SEHNR, CDR2 FQNEAQ (reference sequence). The V end lost 7 bases, the J end lost 2 bases, and 5 bases lay between the germline ends.

Within the sample, this clonotype is medium-sized. The chain combines TRBV11-2 with TRBJ1-3, with D hard to call. The CDR3 extends over 15 amino acids. Germline V CDR1 and CDR2: SGHAT, FQNNGV. Trimming cost V 5 bases and J 0 bases, with 11 bases left between them. The CDR3 sequence: CASSAGRFSGNTIYF. The DNA of the CDR3 is TGTGCCAGCAGCGCCGGACGGTTCTCTGGAAACACCATATATTTT.

This clonotype is termed medium-sized. The genes are TRBV7-9 and TRBJ2-7; D remains ambiguous. CDR1 and CDR2 from the germline V gene are SEHNR and FQNEAQ (reference sequence). The CDR3 runs 15 residues. Trimming shortened V by 5 bases and J by 2 bases, and 16 bases separated the two germline ends. CDR3 bases: TGTGCCAGCAGCCATGGTATGGCCCTCACCTACGAGCAGTACGTC. Amino acid sequence: CASSHGMALTYEQYV.

This rearrangement joins TRBV11-2 to TRBJ1-2; D is uncertain. The CDR3 is 16 amino acids. Germline CDR1 and CDR2: SGHAT and FQNNGV. V lost 5 bases to trimming and J lost 4 bases, with 20 bases between them. The CDR3 region is CASSPIGFTTPYGYTF. Here the CDR3 DNA reads TGTGCCAGCAGCCCCATTGGGTTCACCACCCCCTATGGCTACACCTTC.

This clonotype ranks as medium-sized. The chain combines TRBV19 with TRBJ2-1; 7 nucleotides match TRBD2. The J segment lost 8 bases and the V segment lost 2 bases, leaving 6 bases of the junction unmatched. CDR3 length: 14 residues. Germline CDR1 LNHDA, CDR2 SQIVND (reference sequence). In DNA form, the CDR3 reads TGTGCCAGTAGTATAAATCGGGGGGACTATGAGCAGTTCTTC. It encodes CASSINRGDYEQFF.

This clonotype was found a few times. The CDR3, as DNA: TGCAGTGCTAGTAGCGGGCCGAATCAGCCCCAGCATTTT. This codes for CSASSGPNQPQHF. The chain combines TRBV20-1 with TRBJ1-5; no firm D call. Trimming shortened V by 3 bases and J by 4 bases, and 10 bases separated the two germline ends. CDR1 is DFQATT and CDR2 is SNEGSKA in the germline V gene (reference sequence). This CDR3 region has 13 residues.

By sample fraction, this clonotype is large. This chain connects TRBV7-2 to TRBJ2-5, with TRBD2 matching over 12 bases. The CDR3 extends over 16 amino acids. Germline CDR1 reads SGHTA; CDR2 reads FQGNSA. J was trimmed by 0 bases and V by 5 bases; bases with no gene match: 4. CDR3 residues: CASSHGLAGYQETQYF. DNA of the CDR3: TGTGCCAGCAGCCATGGACTAGCGGGGTACCAAGAGACCCAGTACTTC.

By its share, this clonotype is medium-sized. The chain joins TRBV5-1 to TRBJ1-2; perhaps TRBD1 as D (6 bases). CDR3 length equals 14 residues. V shed 4 bases and J shed 4 bases, with 14 bases lying between them. The germline V gene encodes CDR1 SGHRS and CDR2 YFSETQ. CDR3: CASSPPGGGYGYTF. As DNA, the CDR3 is TGCGCCAGCAGCCCCCCAGGAGGGGGCTATGGCTACACCTTC. The variable domain in full, with the rest retrieved from reference TRBV5-1 and TRBJ1-2, is KAGVTQTPRYLIKTRGQQVTLSCSPISGHRSVSWYQQTPGQGLQFLFEYFSETQRNKGNFPGRFSGRQFSNSRSEMNVSTLELGDSALYLCASSPPGGGYGYTFGSGTRLTVV.

This clonotype was recorded only once. The chain combines TRBV2 with TRBJ1-6; D unresolved. The CDR3 covers 14 residues. Looked up from germline, CDR1 is SNHLY and CDR2 is FYNNEI. Trimming removed 1 base at V and 10 bases at J, with 11 bases between. The CDR3 reads CASSEGLQSSPLHF. CDR3 sequence (DNA): TGTGCCAGCAGTGAAGGTCTACAAAGCTCACCCCTCCACTTT.

This clonotype counts as medium-sized. The rearrangement joins TRBV4-1 to TRBJ2-1, with TRBD2 identical over 10 bases. CDR1 MGHRA and CDR2 YSYEKL come from the germline V gene. The CDR3 runs to 16 residues. Trimming at V came to 6 bases and at J to 7 bases, leaving 12 bases not matched to a gene. The DNA of the CDR3 is TGCGCCAGCAGTGCAGCTCTCAGCGGGGGGGCTAATGAGCAGTTCTTC. Encoded protein: CASSAALSGGANEQFF.

This clonotype was detected only a few times. The chain links TRBV28 to TRBJ2-3; D gene ambiguous. The CDR3 consists of 14 residues. V lost 6 bases and J lost 3, with 13 bases in between. Germline values: CDR1 MDHEN, CDR2 SYDVKM. CDR3 loop: CASSFLSGTDTQYF. The CDR3 DNA follows: TGTGCCAGCAGCTTCCTCTCAGGAACAGATACGCAGTATTTT.

The table lists this clonotype with a few counts. This chain joins TRBV4-2 and TRBJ2-5; D is unresolved. This CDR3 has 13 residues. The V and J ends lost 0 bases and 6 bases respectively, with 8 bases between them. CDR1 and CDR2 (germline): LGHNA, YNFKEQ. In DNA, the CDR3 is TGTGCCAGCAGCCAAGATACTGGGAAGACCCAGTACTTC. Translation gives CASSQDTGKTQYF.

In its sample, this clonotype is medium-sized. This chain links TRBV19 with TRBJ2-5; TRBD1 matches 9 bases. CDR1 and CDR2 from the germline V gene are LNHDA and SQIVND (reference sequence). The CDR3 extends over 13 amino acids. V gave up 3 bases and J gave up 7 bases; unmatched junction bases: 3. DNA for the CDR3: TGTGCCAGTAGTATTCGACAGGGGGTGACCCAGTACTTC. Translation: CASSIRQGVTQYF. Using reference TRBV19 and TRBJ2-5 for the parts outside the CDR3, the full variable domain is DGGITQSPKYLFRKEGQNVTLSCEQNLNHDAMYWYRQDPGQGLRLIYYSQIVNDFQKGDIAEGYSVSREKKESFPLTVTSAQKNPTAFYLCASSIRQGVTQYFGPGTRLLVL.

By share, this clonotype counts as medium-sized. V is TRBV10-3 and J is TRBJ2-1, with 9 nucleotides matching TRBD1. Germline assignment: CDR1 ENHRY and CDR2 SYGVKD. The CDR3 spans 17 residues. J was trimmed by 2 bases and V by 0 bases; bases with no gene match: 5. CDR3 sequence reads: CAISESRGDRAYNEQFF. CDR3 DNA: TGTGCCATCAGTGAGTCAAGGGGGGACAGGGCCTACAATGAGCAGTTCTTC.

This clonotype is medium-sized (0.01 to 0.1%) in the sample. The gene calls are TRBV7-6 and TRBJ2-1; weak D call: TRBD2 (7 bases). CDR1 and CDR2 from the germline V gene are SGHVS and FNYEAQ. The CDR3 has 16 amino acids. The germline V and J ends were trimmed by 5 bases and 10 bases, with 24 bases remaining between them. CDR3 protein: CASSPWVGGPGIEQFF. The CDR3 DNA reads as TGTGCCAGCAGCCCATGGGTCGGGGGGCCGGGAATCGAGCAGTTCTTC.

This clonotype is categorized as medium-sized. The chain has TRBV6-1 and TRBJ2-7, with 12 bases identical to TRBD2. Germline V gene sequence: CDR1 MNHNS, CDR2 SASEGT. CDR3 length: 15 amino acids. V shed 5 bases, J shed 7 bases, and the junction held 9 bases outside the gene matches. The chain's CDR3 is CASSPELAGGREQYF. CDR3 nucleotides: TGTGCCAGCAGTCCCGAACTAGCGGGAGGTCGGGAGCAGTACTTC.

This clonotype was counted ten times or more. CDR3 DNA: TGCAGTGCTAGACCCCTAGCGGGAGACATGGAGCTGTTTTTT. This codes for CSARPLAGDMELFF. The V and J genes are TRBV20-1 and TRBJ2-2; 10 bases are a match to TRBD2. This CDR3 contains 14 residues. Germline V CDR1 and CDR2: DFQATT, SNEGSKA (reference sequence). The V gene end was trimmed by 2 bases and the J gene end by 10 bases; junction bases not matched to a gene: 7.

The table lists this clonotype with many counts. The chain couples TRBV4-1 to TRBJ2-2; 8 bases fit TRBD2. The junction had 13 bases not matched to a gene; V was cut back by 7 bases and J by 0 bases. This CDR3 has 18 residues. Germline CDR1 and CDR2: MGHRA and YSYEKL. The DNA of the CDR3 is TGCGCCAGCACCCCAGGGCGGGGGGCGCTAACGAACACCGGGGAGCTGTTTTTT. Encoded protein: CASTPGRGALTNTGELFF.

The V call is TRBV10-3, the J call TRBJ2-5, with 8 bases matching TRBD1. The length of the CDR3 is 14 residues. Germline V gene lookup returns CDR1 ENHRY and CDR2 SYGVKD. The trim removed 6 bases at V and 3 bases at J, leaving 6 bases unmatched. The CDR3 is CAIRPGQGEETQYF. The DNA of the CDR3 is TGTGCCATCAGGCCCGGACAGGGCGAAGAGACCCAGTACTTC.

This clonotype was recorded only once. The rearrangement uses TRBV14 and TRBJ2-7, with 7 bases matching TRBD2. This CDR3 is 16 amino acids long. The V gene end was trimmed by 0 bases and the J gene end by 6 bases; junction bases not matched to a gene: 11. Germline V gives CDR1 SGHDN, CDR2 FVKESK. Here the CDR3 DNA reads TGTGCCAGCAGCCAAGACCTATATAGCGGGTACGGCGAGCAGTACTTC. This gives the protein CASSQDLYSGYGEQYF.